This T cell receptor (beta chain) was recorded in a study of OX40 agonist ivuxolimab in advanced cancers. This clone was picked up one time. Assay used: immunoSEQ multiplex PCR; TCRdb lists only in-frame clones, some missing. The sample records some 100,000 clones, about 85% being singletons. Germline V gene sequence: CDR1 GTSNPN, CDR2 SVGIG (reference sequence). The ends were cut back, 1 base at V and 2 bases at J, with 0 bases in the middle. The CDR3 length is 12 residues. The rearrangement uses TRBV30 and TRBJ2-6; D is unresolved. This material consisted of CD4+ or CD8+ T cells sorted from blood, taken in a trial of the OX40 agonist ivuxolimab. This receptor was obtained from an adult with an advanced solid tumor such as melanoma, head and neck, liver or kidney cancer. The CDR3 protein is CAWSAGANVLTF. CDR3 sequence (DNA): TGTGCCTGGAGTGCTGGGGCCAACGTCCTGACTTTC. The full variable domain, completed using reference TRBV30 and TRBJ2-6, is SQTIHQWPATLVQPVGSPLSLECTVEGTSNPNLYWYRQAAGRGLQLLFYSVGIGQISSEVPQNLSASRPQDRQFILSSKKLLLSDSGFYLCAWSAGANVLTFGAGSRLTVL.